The 31 T cell receptor beta chains below come from one sample, sequenced in a study of T cell repertoires in cytomegalovirus infection (dated by TCRdb to the late 2010s). The sequencing machine was an Illumina HiSeq 1500. Starting from the raw public reads, TCRdb applied fastp trimming at Q25, assembled clones with MiXCR and retained in-frame beta chains. Rows merge per CDR3 protein into single entries with the most common DNA and genes. The sample data list roughly 500,000 distinct CDR3 sequences, and 15% to 20% of these were observed just once. Roughly a quarter of the sample comes from the top ten. Source material: CD8+ T cells from PBMCs. The receptor set was obtained from a human donor in good health (CMV status not recorded). Some clones in this sample may be carry-over from other donors' samples.

This clonotype was counted many times. J is TRBJ1-1 and V is TRBV28; D unresolved. There are 15 residues in the CDR3. The V end was cut by 3 bases, the J end by 0 bases, with 11 bases between. Germline V gene sequence: CDR1 MDHEN, CDR2 SYDVKM. CDR3 nucleotide sequence: TGTGCCAGCAGTTTCTCTGAGCTCATGAACACTGAAGCTTTCTTT. Its translation: CASSFSELMNTEAFF.

This clonotype has ten or more counts. The V gene is TRBV6-2 or TRBV6-3, the J gene TRBJ2-3; tentatively, D is TRBD2 (5 bases). The germline V and J ends were trimmed by 0 bases and 2 bases, with 9 bases remaining between them. The germline CDR1 and CDR2 sequences are MNHEY and SVGEGT. The CDR3 runs to 15 residues. The CDR3 here is CASSYSSGYTDTQYF. Here the CDR3 DNA reads TGTGCCAGCAGTTACTCGAGCGGATACACAGATACGCAGTATTTT.

This clonotype came up a few times. This chain connects TRBV27 to TRBJ2-5; D remains ambiguous. The CDR3 totals 12 residues. Trimming cost V 8 bases and J 3 bases, with 10 bases left between them. CDR1 is MNHEY, CDR2 SMNVEV, per germline (reference sequence). Here the CDR3 DNA reads TGTGCCAGCGGACCAGAGGAAGAGACCCAGTACTTC. It is translated as CASGPEEETQYF.

With respect to this clonotype: A read error is possible here, since a much larger clone lies one base away. The rearrangement links TRBV28 to TRBJ2-3; 7 nucleotides agree with TRBD2. This CDR3 is 18 amino acids long. Germline V gives CDR1 MDHEN, CDR2 SYDVKM. V gave up 5 bases and J gave up 3 bases; unmatched junction bases: 17. This CDR3 reads CASSRTGGSRLRTDTQYF. DNA of the CDR3: TGTGCCAGCAGTCGGACTGGCGGGAGCAGGTTAAGGACAGATACGCAGTATTTT.

The chain employs TRBV27 and TRBJ2-7; perhaps TRBD2 as D (6 bases). The CDR3 contains 14 residues. Trimming removed 6 bases at V and 2 bases at J, with 14 bases between. The germline V gene has CDR1 MNHEY and CDR2 SMNVEV (reference sequence). The CDR3 reads CASSRGLSPYEQYF. CDR3 nucleotide sequence: TGTGCCAGCAGCCGGGGACTCTCACCCTACGAGCAGTACTTC.

The sample holds many counts of this clonotype. The V gene is TRBV4-1, the J gene TRBJ2-1, with a possible D match to TRBD2 (6 bases). CDR1 is MGHRA and CDR2 is YSYEKL in the germline V gene. The CDR3 runs 15 residues. Trimming pared 2 bases from V and 5 bases from J, leaving 13 bases between. The CDR3 here is CASSQILAYHNEQFF. In nucleotides, the CDR3 is TGCGCCAGCAGCCAAATCCTAGCGTACCACAATGAGCAGTTCTTC.

This clonotype showed up just a few times. This sequence joins TRBV7-9 and TRBJ2-2; 12 bases match TRBD2. This CDR3 contains 15 residues. J gave up 6 bases and V 5 bases, and 4 bases lay outside the gene matches. The germline gives CDR1 SEHNR, CDR2 FQNEAQ (reference sequence). Here the CDR3 reads CASSPRLAGAGELFF. DNA for the CDR3: TGTGCCAGCAGCCCGAGACTAGCGGGAGCCGGGGAGCTGTTTTTT.

This clonotype was counted only a few times. The chain is built from TRBV11-3 and TRBJ2-1; D might be TRBD2 (6 bases). The CDR3 extends over 17 amino acids. The V gene's germline CDR1 is SGHNT and CDR2 YENEEA. Trimming left V 0 bases short and J 0 bases short, with 12 bases between. The CDR3 coding sequence is TGTGCCAGCAGCTTAGAACCGGGGGTGAGCTCCTACAATGAGCAGTTCTTC. It specifies CASSLEPGVSSYNEQFF. The entire variable domain, with the rest obtained from reference TRBV11-3 and TRBJ2-1, is as follows: EAGVVQSPRYKIIEKKQPVAFWCNPISGHNTLYWYLQNLGQGPELLIRYENEEAVDDSQLPKDRFSAERLKGVDSTLKIQPAELGDSAVYLCASSLEPGVSSYNEQFFGPGTRLTVL.

Only a few counts were recorded for this clonotype. The V gene is TRBV7-6, the J gene TRBJ1-3; D is uncertain. V was shortened by 3 bases and J by 3 bases, with 6 bases between the two germline ends. The germline V gene encodes CDR1 SGHVS and CDR2 FNYEAQ. This CDR3 spans 13 amino acids. The CDR3 coding sequence is TGTGCCAGCAGCTTGGCTCTTGGAAACACCATATATTTT. Translation gives CASSLALGNTIYF.

Ten or more counts support this clonotype. V gene TRBV7-6 combines with J gene TRBJ1-1; D is uncertain. Germline loops: CDR1 SGHVS, CDR2 FNYEAQ. The CDR3 totals 15 residues. The ends were cut back, 4 bases at V and 3 bases at J, with 15 bases in the middle. CDR3 protein: CASSSGPEGYTEAFF. In DNA form, the CDR3 reads TGTGCCAGCAGCTCAGGACCAGAAGGGTACACTGAAGCTTTCTTT.

The sample holds a few counts of this clonotype. The chain employs TRBV19 and TRBJ2-1; D ambiguous. CDR1 and CDR2 (germline): LNHDA, SQIVND (reference sequence). This CDR3 region has 14 residues. Trimming shortened V by 9 bases and J by 7 bases, and 19 bases separated the two germline ends. The chain's CDR3 is CASWSPLFGNEQFF. The CDR3 region has the DNA TGTGCCAGCTGGAGTCCTCTGTTCGGAAATGAGCAGTTCTTC.

This clonotype was picked up a small number of times. V and J are TRBV7-3 and TRBJ1-1; D is undetermined. CDR3 length: 15 amino acids. The ends were cut back, 0 bases at V and 5 bases at J, with 13 bases in the middle. The germline gives CDR1 SGHTA, CDR2 FQGTGA. The DNA for the CDR3 is TGTGCCAGCAGCTTAACACCGGGTAGTGGGACTGAAGCTTTCTTT. This sequence encodes CASSLTPGSGTEAFF.

This clonotype was detected once. CDR3: CSARTSGNTGELFF. The CDR3 DNA reads as TGCAGTGCTAGGACTAGCGGGAACACCGGGGAGCTGTTTTTT. V is TRBV20-1 and J is TRBJ2-2; TRBD2 matches 9 bases. The CDR3 consists of 14 residues. V trimming: 3 bases; J trimming: 1 base; junction bases outside the gene matches: 0. Germline assignment: CDR1 DFQATT and CDR2 SNEGSKA (reference sequence).

For this clonotype: This may arise from a read error, as a much more abundant clone is one base away. The J gene is TRBJ2-7, the V gene TRBV2; no clear D gene. Trimming took 6 bases from V and 8 from J, leaving 14 bases between them. The length of the CDR3 is 12 residues. CDR1 is SNHLY, CDR2 FYNNEI, per germline. CDR3 DNA: TGTGCCAGCAGGTCCTTAGGCGCCAAGCAGTACTTC. It is translated as CASRSLGAKQYF.

The chain carries TRBV15 and TRBJ2-3, with D possibly matching TRBD1 (5 bases). CDR3 length equals 18 residues. V lost 0 bases, J lost 0 bases, and 16 bases lay in between. The germline gives CDR1 LNHNV, CDR2 YYDKDF (reference sequence). CDR3 in amino acids: CATSRDLDRHHSTDTQYF. CDR3 DNA: TGTGCCACCAGCAGAGATCTCGACAGACACCATAGCACAGATACGCAGTATTTT.

The gene calls are TRBV7-3 and TRBJ2-7, with a tentative D call TRBD2 (6 bases). Trimming stripped 6 bases from V and 2 bases from J, with 11 bases between. Germline V gene sequence: CDR1 SGHTA, CDR2 FQGTGA. This CDR3 is 13 amino acids long. This chain's CDR3 is CASSQERAYEQYF. CDR3 nucleotide sequence: TGTGCCAGCAGTCAGGAGCGGGCCTACGAGCAGTACTTC.

This clonotype has a count of ten or more. The chain combines TRBV7-9 with TRBJ1-1, with D unresolved. Germline lookup yields CDR1 SEHNR and CDR2 FQNEAQ (reference sequence). Trimming removed 5 bases from V and 3 bases from J, with 13 bases in between. The CDR3 covers 14 residues. The CDR3 sequence is CASSPKLEDTEAFF. CDR3 coding DNA: TGTGCCAGCAGCCCTAAATTGGAGGACACTGAAGCTTTCTTT.

This clonotype was found many times. The V and J genes are TRBV7-8 and TRBJ2-3, with D maybe TRBD2 (5 bases). Germline CDR1 is SGHVS and CDR2 is FQNEAQ. This CDR3 has 14 amino acids. V lost 4 bases and J lost 6, with 14 bases in between. The CDR3 DNA sequence: TGTGCCAGCAGCTCTCACACTAGTAGGGATACGCAGTATTTT. It codes for CASSSHTSRDTQYF.

This clonotype was seen at least ten times. The chain joins TRBV19 to TRBJ1-1; D remains unclear. Germline V gives CDR1 LNHDA, CDR2 SQIVND (reference sequence). This CDR3 has 15 amino acids. Trimming took off 3 bases at V and 0 bases at J, with 11 bases between the two ends. The CDR3: CASSMKGNMNTEAFF. The CDR3 bases are TGTGCCAGTAGTATGAAAGGCAACATGAACACTGAAGCTTTCTTT.

The rearrangement links TRBV10-3 to TRBJ2-6; 7 bases are shared with TRBD1. In germline, CDR1 is ENHRY, CDR2 SYGVKD. CDR3 length equals 17 residues. V lost 11 bases and J lost 0; bases outside the gene matches: 13. Here the CDR3 DNA reads TGTGCCGCGTTCGGGACAGTGGAATCCTCTGGGGCCAACGTCCTGACTTTC. Its protein is CAAFGTVESSGANVLTF.

There are many counts of this clonotype. The chain carries TRBV7-6 and TRBJ1-2; no firm D call. V was trimmed by 5 bases and J by 2 bases, leaving 6 bases between them. Germline CDR1 reads SGHVS; CDR2 reads FNYEAQ. The length of the CDR3 is 12 residues. The CDR3 protein is CASSPNNYGYTF. The CDR3 DNA is TGTGCCAGCAGCCCGAACAACTATGGCTACACCTTC.

For this clonotype: This may be a read error: a much more frequent sequence differs by one nucleotide. The chain has TRBV7-2 and TRBJ2-1; the match to TRBD2 covers 12 bases. The CDR3 runs to 16 residues. Looked up from germline, CDR1 is SGHTA and CDR2 is FQGNSA. Trimming took 2 bases from V and 12 from J; bases not matched to a gene: 11. DNA for the CDR3: TGTGCCAGCAGCTTACCTAGCGGGGGGGGGGGCGATGTGCAGTTCTTC. It codes for CASSLPSGGGGDVQFF. The whole variable domain, remainder taken from reference TRBV7-2 and TRBJ2-1, is GAGVSQSPSNKVTEKGKDVELRCDPISGHTALYWYRQSLGQGLEFLIYFQGNSAPDKSGLPSDRFSAERTGGSVSTLTIQRTQQEDSAVYLCASSLPSGGGGDVQFFGPGTRLTVL.

V usage is TRBV28 and J usage is TRBJ2-7; D remains unclear. Germline V gene sequence: CDR1 MDHEN, CDR2 SYDVKM. The CDR3 is made up of 14 amino acids. V lost 2 bases and J lost 3, with 11 bases in between. CDR3 coding DNA: TGTGCCAGCAGTTTAGCCCCCGCAAACTACGAGCAGTACTTC. It yields the protein CASSLAPANYEQYF.

As regards this clonotype: A much more abundant neighbour one base away suggests this may be a read error. The CDR3 DNA reads TGTGCCAGCAGTTTAGCGGCCCTAGAACCCACAGATACGCAGTATTTT. It translates to CASSLAALEPTDTQYF. V and J are TRBV7-6 and TRBJ2-3, with D maybe TRBD2 (6 bases). Germline V gives CDR1 SGHVS, CDR2 FNYEAQ. The CDR3 covers 16 residues.

In this sample, this clonotype turned up many times. J is TRBJ2-1 and V is TRBV7-9; tentatively, D is TRBD1 (6 bases). The CDR3 extends over 14 amino acids. Germline CDR1 reads SEHNR; CDR2 reads FQNEAQ (reference sequence). Trimming shortened V by 8 bases and J by 6 bases, and 17 bases separated the two germline ends. The DNA for the CDR3 is TGTGCCAGCCCGGACAGTTGGGGATTCAATGAGCAGTTCTTC. This sequence encodes CASPDSWGFNEQFF.

The chain has TRBV25-1 and TRBJ1-6, with TRBD1 as a possible D gene (5 bases). Trimming took off 4 bases at V and 8 bases at J, with 9 bases between the two ends. This CDR3 is 13 amino acids long. CDR1 is MGHDK and CDR2 is SYGVNS in the germline V gene. CDR3 protein: CASSVRGHSPLHF. The CDR3 coding sequence is TGTGCCAGCAGTGTGAGGGGTCATTCACCCCTCCACTTT.

The genes are TRBV7-9 and TRBJ2-1, with 8 bases identical to TRBD2. Germline V gene data show CDR1 as SEHNR and CDR2 as FQNEAQ (reference sequence). J was trimmed by 8 bases and V by 5 bases; bases with no gene match: 5. CDR3 size: 13 residues. The CDR3, as DNA: TGTGCCAGCAGCATACCCGGGGGGGATGAGCAGTTCTTC. Amino acid sequence: CASSIPGGDEQFF.

This clonotype was counted ten times or more. The chain's CDR3 is CASSTSGTSFNEQFF. Written as DNA, the CDR3 is TGTGCCAGCAGCACCTCCGGGACTAGCTTCAATGAGCAGTTCTTC. This chain connects TRBV7-2 to TRBJ2-1; 9 bases match TRBD2. Germline V gene sequence: CDR1 SGHTA, CDR2 FQGNSA. CDR3 length: 15 amino acids. The junction had 8 bases not matched to a gene; V was cut back by 5 bases and J by 6 bases.

This clonotype was observed many times. The J gene is TRBJ2-6, the V gene TRBV12-5; 9 bases line up with TRBD1. After removal of 7 bases from V and 4 bases from J, the junction contained 5 bases not matched to a gene. CDR3 length: 15 amino acids. Germline CDR1 and CDR2: LGHNT and FRNRAP. CDR3 sequence: CASALGTGGANVLTF. In DNA, the CDR3 is TGTGCTAGTGCCCTCGGGACAGGGGGGGCCAACGTCCTGACTTTC.

A few counts support this clonotype. The chain recombines TRBV7-9 with TRBJ1-2; 9 bases map to TRBD1. Germline lookup yields CDR1 SEHNR and CDR2 FQNEAQ (reference sequence). V was clipped by 5 bases and J by 2 bases; unmatched bases: 6. The CDR3 loop spans 15 amino acids. CDR3 DNA sequence: TGTGCCAGCAGCACTTCGGGACAGGGAAACTATGGCTACACCTTC. It yields the protein CASSTSGQGNYGYTF.

This clonotype was observed at least ten times. This chain uses TRBV27 with TRBJ1-1; D possibly corresponds to TRBD1 (5 bases). Trimming stripped 5 bases from V and 1 base from J, with 8 bases between. CDR1 is MNHEY and CDR2 is SMNVEV in the germline V gene (reference sequence). This CDR3 has 13 residues. This CDR3 reads CASSHTGNTEAFF. The CDR3 DNA follows: TGTGCCAGCAGTCACACAGGGAACACTGAAGCTTTCTTT.